Listed here are 22 T cell receptor beta chains from one sample, sequenced in a study of T cell responses to AZD1222 COVID-19 vaccine. Assay: immunoSEQ multiplex PCR; the TCRdb copy retains only in-frame clones and omits some. The data show a few hundred thousand clones, approximately 95% seen once. The material was peripheral blood, obtained on day 0 of AZD1222 vaccination. These receptors originate from an adult in good health.

V usage is TRBV5-1 and J usage is TRBJ1-4; tentatively, D is TRBD1 (5 bases). Germline loops: CDR1 SGHRS, CDR2 YFSETQ. The CDR3 totals 15 residues. The V and J ends lost 7 bases and 2 bases respectively, with 15 bases between them. The CDR3 loop is CASSADSWTNEKLFF. For the CDR3, the DNA is TGCGCCAGCTCCGCTGACAGTTGGACTAATGAAAAACTGTTTTTT.

The V call is TRBV19, the J call TRBJ2-3; no reliable D call. The length of the CDR3 is 11 residues. V gave up 5 bases and J gave up 3 bases, with 3 bases separating them. CDR1 is LNHDA and CDR2 is SQIVND in the germline V gene (reference sequence). For the CDR3, the DNA is TGTGCCAGTAGTCAGACAGATACGCAGTATTTT. Residues: CASSQTDTQYF.

V and J are TRBV6-5 and TRBJ2-7, with D hard to call. CDR3 length: 15 residues. Trimming stripped 7 bases from V and 2 bases from J, with 18 bases between. CDR1 is MNHEY and CDR2 is SVGAGI in the germline V gene. The CDR3 nucleotides are TGTGCCAGCAATCCCCCCGACGCCGCGACCTACGAGCAGTACTTC. This codes for CASNPPDAATYEQYF.

The chain has TRBV3-1 (or the pseudogene TRBV3-2) and TRBJ2-1; 9 bases agree with TRBD2. CDR1 is LGHDT, CDR2 YNNKEL, per germline (reference sequence). With 4 bases clipped from V and 4 bases from J, the junction kept 5 bases outside the gene matches. The CDR3 spans 15 residues. CDR3 bases: TGTGCCAGCAGCCCAGTGACTAGCGGATACAATGAGCAGTTCTTC. Encoded protein: CASSPVTSGYNEQFF.

The genes are TRBV6-4 and TRBJ1-1; D call uncertain. CDR1 and CDR2 from the germline V gene are MRHNA and SNTAGT. Trimming removed 3 bases at V and 1 base at J, with 6 bases between. The CDR3 is 13 amino acids. The CDR3 bases are TGTGCCAGCAGTGAATTTTGGAACACTGAAGCTTTCTTT. This translates into CASSEFWNTEAFF.

The rearrangement uses TRBV7-8 and TRBJ2-7; 8 nucleotides align to TRBD2. Looked up from germline, CDR1 is SGHVS and CDR2 is FQNEAQ. Trimming removed 3 bases from V and 3 bases from J; junction bases left unmatched: 10. The CDR3 contains 16 residues. The CDR3 DNA sequence: TGTGCCAGCAGCTTTGCAACCCTAGCGGGCAACTACGAGCAGTACTTC. Translating gives CASSFATLAGNYEQYF.

The chain links TRBV19 to TRBJ1-2, with 11 positions matching TRBD1. The germline V gene has CDR1 LNHDA and CDR2 SQIVND (reference sequence). The CDR3 runs 17 residues. V shed 2 bases and J 3 bases; nucleotides not matched to a gene: 8. CDR3 nucleotide sequence: TGTGCCAGTAGTATATTAACTCCGGGACAGGGGGACTATGGCTACACCTTC. Its translation is CASSILTPGQGDYGYTF.

The gene calls are TRBV5-4 and TRBJ2-7; D might be TRBD1 (6 bases). The CDR3 contains 14 residues. Trimming left V 0 bases short and J 0 bases short, with 7 bases between. Germline-derived CDR1 and CDR2 are SGHNT and YYREEE (reference sequence). The CDR3 bases are TGTGCCAGCAGCTTGGACAGGGCCTCCTACGAGCAGTACTTC. Its protein product is CASSLDRASYEQYF.

The V call is TRBV4-2, the J call TRBJ2-7; D may correspond to TRBD1 or TRBD2 (5 bases each). CDR1 LGHNA and CDR2 YNFKEQ come from the germline V gene. The CDR3 extends over 15 amino acids. The V end was cut by 0 bases, the J end by 5 bases, with 14 bases between. The CDR3 sequence is CASSQERGGGDEQYF. The CDR3 DNA reads TGTGCCAGCAGCCAAGAACGTGGGGGTGGGGACGAGCAGTACTTC.

The CDR3 is CASSVGLAGNTGELFF. In nucleotides, the CDR3 is TGTGCCAGCAGTGTGGGACTAGCGGGGAACACCGGGGAGCTGTTTTTT. This chain uses TRBV6-1 with TRBJ2-2; TRBD2 matches 12 bases. The ends lost 4 bases at V and 1 base at J; junction bases unmatched: 1. Germline-derived CDR1 and CDR2 are MNHNS and SASEGT. The CDR3 length is 16 residues.

V is TRBV7-2 and J is TRBJ2-2; D may be TRBD2 (5 bases). Germline V CDR1 and CDR2: SGHTA, FQGNSA. The CDR3 sequence is 13 residues long. V gave up 10 bases and J gave up 5 bases, with 14 bases separating them. This CDR3 is CAIRVPGTGELFF. As DNA, the CDR3 is TGTGCCATTCGGGTCCCGGGGACCGGGGAGCTGTTTTTT.

The V and J genes are TRBV4-1 and TRBJ1-3; 9 bases align to TRBD1. The trim removed 6 bases at V and 4 bases at J, leaving 7 bases unmatched. The CDR3 is made up of 15 amino acids. Germline lookup yields CDR1 MGHRA and CDR2 YSYEKL. CDR3 in amino acids: CASRQQGAKGNTIYF. CDR3 DNA sequence: TGCGCCAGCAGACAACAGGGGGCTAAGGGAAACACCATATATTTT.

This clone came up once. This chain uses TRBV21-1 with TRBJ2-2; TRBD2 is the table's D call, not checked against the DNA. TRBV21-1 is flagged as a pseudogene. The CDR3 loop spans 18 amino acids. DNA of the CDR3: TGTGCCAGCAGCAAAGGGGGCACTAGCGGGGCTTCGCTCGGGGAGCTGTTTTTT. Protein sequence: CASSKGGTSGASLGELFF.

The V and J genes are TRBV28 and TRBJ2-7; 12 bases fit TRBD2. The CDR3 extends over 15 amino acids. Germline V CDR1 and CDR2: MDHEN, SYDVKM. With 5 bases clipped from V and 6 bases from J, the junction kept 8 bases outside the gene matches. The CDR3 here is CASSRILAGGSEQYF. CDR3 DNA sequence: TGTGCCAGCAGTCGAATACTAGCGGGGGGAAGCGAGCAGTACTTC.

The gene calls are TRBV28 and TRBJ2-7, with 11 bases aligning to TRBD1. V was pared by 3 bases and J by 6 bases, with 7 bases of the junction left unmatched. The CDR3 length is 15 residues. The germline gives CDR1 MDHEN, CDR2 SYDVKM. CDR3 sequence reads: CASSLLGQGDPEQYF. The CDR3 bases are TGTGCCAGCAGTTTGTTGGGACAGGGGGATCCCGAGCAGTACTTC. Together with reference TRBV28 and TRBJ2-7, the CDR3 gives the full variable domain: DVKVTQSSRYLVKRTGEKVFLECVQDMDHENMFWYRQDPGLGLRLIYFSYDVKMKEKGDIPEGYSVSREKKERFSLILESASTNQTSMYLCASSLLGQGDPEQYFGPGTRLTVT.

The chain links TRBV5-1 to TRBJ2-7; D gene unclear. Germline V lookup: CDR1 SGHRS, CDR2 YFSETQ. The CDR3 spans 13 residues. Trimming pared 0 bases from V and 2 bases from J, leaving 6 bases between. CDR3 region: CASSLASPYEQYF. The DNA of the CDR3 is TGCGCCAGCAGCTTGGCAAGCCCCTACGAGCAGTACTTC.

The rearrangement links TRBV27 to TRBJ2-7; 10 nucleotides align to TRBD2. Germline V gene sequence: CDR1 MNHEY, CDR2 SMNVEV (reference sequence). The CDR3 totals 16 residues. With 6 bases clipped from V and 4 bases from J, the junction kept 12 bases outside the gene matches. CDR3 coding DNA: TGTGCCAGCAGATCCTTAAGCGGGGGGGCCGTTTACGAGCAGTACTTC. Translation: CASRSLSGGAVYEQYF.

This rearrangement joins TRBV5-1 to TRBJ2-1, with 7 bases identical to TRBD2. The CDR3 consists of 14 residues. V shed 5 bases, J shed 4 bases, and the junction held 6 bases outside the gene matches. CDR1 and CDR2 from the germline V gene are SGHRS and YFSETQ. CDR3 sequence reads: CASSDLADYNEQFF. CDR3 bases: TGCGCCAGCAGTGATCTAGCGGATTACAATGAGCAGTTCTTC.

The chain employs TRBV28 and TRBJ1-1; D ambiguous. From germline, CDR1 is MDHEN and CDR2 SYDVKM. The CDR3 totals 15 residues. Trimming pared 2 bases from V and 1 base from J, leaving 11 bases between. The CDR3 sequence is CASSLEAPKNTEAFF. For the CDR3, the DNA is TGTGCCAGCAGTTTAGAGGCCCCCAAGAACACTGAAGCTTTCTTT.

Here the CDR3 reads CASSLGDRGAEKLFF. DNA of the CDR3: TGCGCCAGCAGCCTTGGTGACCGGGGTGCTGAAAAACTGTTTTTT. The genes are TRBV5-1 and TRBJ1-4; D remains ambiguous. Trimming removed 4 bases at V and 7 bases at J, with 17 bases between. The CDR3 spans 15 residues. In germline, CDR1 is SGHRS, CDR2 YFSETQ.

V usage is TRBV3-1 (or the pseudogene TRBV3-2) and J usage is TRBJ2-1, with D perhaps matching TRBD2 (7 bases). V gave up 4 bases and J gave up 6 bases, with 10 bases separating them. This CDR3 has 13 amino acids. CDR1 and CDR2 (germline): LGHDT, YNNKEL (reference sequence). The CDR3 spells CASSLGGANEQFF. In nucleotides, the CDR3 is TGTGCCAGCAGCCTTGGGGGGGCCAATGAGCAGTTCTTC.

V usage is TRBV3-1 (or the pseudogene TRBV3-2) and J usage is TRBJ1-6; D gene unclear. V lost 6 bases and J 6 bases, leaving 15 bases between the germline ends. This CDR3 contains 15 residues. Germline V gene lookup returns CDR1 LGHDT and CDR2 YNNKEL (reference sequence). CDR3 sequence reads: CASSHGASLNSPLHF. CDR3 DNA sequence: TGTGCCAGCAGTCACGGAGCGTCCCTTAATTCACCCCTCCACTTT.